A single sample is the source of the 28 T cell receptor beta chains below, sequenced in a study of T-cell reconstitution after alpha-beta-depleted transplantation in children. As it was prepared, the TCRbeta library received unique molecular identifiers. Using its own MiXCR run on the PCR reads, TCRdb lists one record per CDR3 protein. This sample has about 980,000 distinct CDR3 sequences, with under 30% found just once. The material was PBMCs, mostly from graft donor cells, obtained 360 days after TCRalphabeta/CD19-depleted stem cell transplant. The receptors stem from a boy in the first two years of life who had a stem cell transplant for SCID, so the T cells may come from the graft donor.

The rearrangement joins TRBV20-1 to TRBJ2-1; 7 positions agree with TRBD1. Germline loops: CDR1 DFQATT, CDR2 SNEGSKA (reference sequence). J gave up 4 bases and V 3 bases, and 15 bases lay outside the gene matches. This CDR3 has 17 amino acids. As DNA, the CDR3 is TGCAGTGCTAGCGAGACAGGGATAGCCTATTTTTACAATGAGCAGTTCTTC. It translates to CSASETGIAYFYNEQFF.

This clonotype appeared a single time. This rearrangement joins TRBV15 to TRBJ2-6; D not certain. Trimming took off 1 base at V and 3 bases at J, with 13 bases between the two ends. This CDR3 comprises 17 residues. CDR1 and CDR2 (germline): LNHNV, YYDKDF (reference sequence). The CDR3 DNA sequence: TGTGCCACCAGCAGAGCCCTTGGGTTGCTTGGGGCCAACGTCCTGACTTTC. Protein product: CATSRALGLLGANVLTF. The variable domain in full, with the rest retrieved from reference TRBV15 and TRBJ2-6, is DAMVIQNPRYQVTQFGKPVTLSCSQTLNHNVMYWYQQKSSQAPKLLFHYYDKDFNNEADTPDNFQSRRPNTSFCFLDIRSPGLGDTAMYLCATSRALGLLGANVLTFGAGSRLTVL.

There are many counts of this clonotype. This rearrangement joins TRBV4-3 to TRBJ2-2; TRBD1 agrees at 7 bases. V trimming: 8 bases; J trimming: 6 bases; junction bases outside the gene matches: 9. Per the germline V gene, CDR1 is LGHNA and CDR2 is YSLEER. CDR3 length: 14 residues. CDR3 sequence reads: CASRPDRFAGELFF. DNA for the CDR3: TGCGCCAGCCGACCGGACAGGTTTGCCGGGGAGCTGTTTTTT.

Ten or more counts support this clonotype. The rearrangement uses TRBV24-1 and TRBJ2-3; D uncertain. This CDR3 contains 13 residues. Trimming took off 4 bases at V and 4 bases at J, with 8 bases between the two ends. Germline V gives CDR1 KGHDR, CDR2 SFDVKD. In DNA form, the CDR3 reads TGTGCCACCAGTGACGGGTATGCAGATACGCAGTATTTT. This encodes CATSDGYADTQYF.

This clonotype was seen more than once but under ten times. This chain uses TRBV15 with TRBJ2-5; 9 nucleotides match TRBD2. V shed 0 bases, J shed 3 bases, and the junction held 2 bases outside the gene matches. The CDR3 totals 15 residues. CDR1 LNHNV and CDR2 YYDKDF come from the germline V gene (reference sequence). The CDR3 DNA reads as TGTGCCACCAGCAGAGAGACTAGCGGAAAAGAGACCCAGTACTTC. Its translation: CATSRETSGKETQYF.

This clonotype was seen a handful of times. This chain links TRBV29-1 with TRBJ2-1; TRBD1 matches 8 bases. The CDR3 runs to 14 residues. Germline values: CDR1 SQVTM, CDR2 ANQGSEA. Unmatched junction bases numbered 8, after V lost 5 bases and J lost 5 bases. CDR3 DNA: TGCAGCGTTTCAGGGGGCCTCTTCAACAATGAGCAGTTCTTC. Translation: CSVSGGLFNNEQFF.

J is TRBJ2-1 and V is TRBV2, with 9 positions matching TRBD1. The CDR3 is 19 residues long. Trimming at V came to 6 bases and at J to 0 bases, leaving 15 bases not matched to a gene. Germline values: CDR1 SNHLY, CDR2 FYNNEI. As DNA, the CDR3 is TGTGCCAGCAGGAACGAGGGACAGGGTTCCCTCAGCTCCTACAATGAGCAGTTCTTC. This encodes CASRNEGQGSLSSYNEQFF.

This clonotype was seen only a few times. The chain is built from TRBV20-1 and TRBJ2-1; no clear D gene. The germline V and J ends were trimmed by 4 bases and 6 bases, with 13 bases remaining between them. CDR1 DFQATT and CDR2 SNEGSKA come from the germline V gene (reference sequence). This CDR3 has 13 amino acids. CDR3: CSAMADRRNEQFF. CDR3 DNA sequence: TGCAGTGCTATGGCAGATAGGCGCAATGAGCAGTTCTTC.

The chain is built from TRBV10-3 and TRBJ1-1; D is unclear. Trimming left V 3 bases short and J 1 base short, with 12 bases between. Germline CDR1 ENHRY, CDR2 SYGVKD. The CDR3 spans 15 residues. CDR3 bases: TGTGCCATCAGTGATGGTCCACATGGGAACACTGAAGCTTTCTTT. Its protein product is CAISDGPHGNTEAFF.

A few counts support this clonotype. This sequence joins TRBV28 and TRBJ2-3; D assignment may be TRBD1 or TRBD2 (6 bases each). Trimming took off 3 bases at V and 4 bases at J, with 14 bases between the two ends. Germline CDR1 reads MDHEN; CDR2 reads SYDVKM. There are 15 residues in the CDR3. The CDR3 coding sequence is TGTGCCAGCAGTTTGTTAGGGGGGCGGTCAGATACGCAGTATTTT. Translating it yields CASSLLGGRSDTQYF. The complete variable domain, with remaining parts taken from reference TRBV28 and TRBJ2-3, reads DVKVTQSSRYLVKRTGEKVFLECVQDMDHENMFWYRQDPGLGLRLIYFSYDVKMKEKGDIPEGYSVSREKKERFSLILESASTNQTSMYLCASSLLGGRSDTQYFGPGTRLTVL.

This clonotype turned up a few times. A much larger clonotype is one base distant, so this may be a read error. The chain joins TRBV2 to TRBJ2-5; D not resolved. The CDR3 is 10 amino acids. Looked up from germline, CDR1 is SNHLY and CDR2 is FYNNEI. Trimming removed 6 bases from V and 5 bases from J, with 4 bases in between. This CDR3 reads CASRRETQYF. Written as DNA, the CDR3 is TGTGCCAGCAGGCGGGAGACCCAGTACTTC.

This clonotype was recorded many times. This rearrangement joins TRBV10-3 to TRBJ2-7; D gene ambiguous. Germline-derived CDR1 and CDR2 are ENHRY and SYGVKD. This CDR3 is 10 amino acids long. V lost 8 bases, J lost 7 bases, and 9 bases lay in between. The CDR3 coding sequence is TGTGCCATCGGGGTGTGGGAGCAGTACTTC. Encoded protein: CAIGVWEQYF.

The chain uses TRBV5-1 and TRBJ2-5; no clear D. V gave up 3 bases and J gave up 5 bases, with 8 bases separating them. The CDR3 totals 12 residues. Germline V gives CDR1 SGHRS, CDR2 YFSETQ. The DNA of the CDR3 is TGCGCCAGCAGCTCCCTTATGGAGACCCAGTACTTC. Translation gives CASSSLMETQYF.

The J gene is TRBJ2-1, the V gene TRBV2; either TRBD1 or TRBD2 may fit D (6 bases each). From germline, CDR1 is SNHLY and CDR2 FYNNEI. V was trimmed by 0 bases and J by 0 bases, leaving 12 bases between them. CDR3 size: 17 residues. CDR3 region: CASSEAGGPSSYNEQFF. The CDR3 coding sequence is TGTGCCAGCAGTGAAGCGGGGGGCCCTAGCTCCTACAATGAGCAGTTCTTC.

V usage is TRBV10-3 and J usage is TRBJ2-6; 7 positions agree with TRBD1. V lost 3 bases and J lost 3; bases outside the gene matches: 8. This CDR3 has 17 amino acids. Germline V CDR1 and CDR2: ENHRY, SYGVKD. The CDR3, as DNA: TGTGCCATCAGTGACGTAACAGGGGAGTATGGGGCCAACGTCCTGACTTTC. This codes for CAISDVTGEYGANVLTF.

The rearrangement joins TRBV12-3 or TRBV12-4 to TRBJ2-2, with D uncertain. V lost 6 bases and J 5 bases, leaving 10 bases between the germline ends. The CDR3 extends over 13 amino acids. The CDR3 DNA is TGTGCCAGCAGCGCTACAGAAACCGGGGAGCTGTTTTTT. Its protein product is CASSATETGELFF.

This clonotype has only a few counts. V is TRBV12-3 or TRBV12-4 and J is TRBJ2-1, with 8 bases fitting TRBD2. The junction had 9 bases not matched to a gene; V was cut back by 4 bases and J by 7 bases. The CDR3 is 15 amino acids. This CDR3 reads CASSSDGGAGNEQFF. The CDR3 DNA follows: TGTGCCAGCAGTTCAGACGGGGGGGCTGGGAATGAGCAGTTCTTC.

This clonotype was counted between two and nine times. V gene TRBV20-1 combines with J gene TRBJ2-3; D is possibly TRBD1 (5 bases). Germline CDR1 DFQATT, CDR2 SNEGSKA (reference sequence). V lost 5 bases, J lost 0 bases, and 15 bases lay in between. CDR3 length: 15 amino acids. CDR3 sequence: CSALSGLSSTDTQYF. Written as DNA, the CDR3 is TGCAGTGCTTTATCAGGGCTATCTAGCACAGATACGCAGTATTTT.

The V and J genes are TRBV28 and TRBJ2-1; D unclear. The CDR3 length is 19 residues. Germline values: CDR1 MDHEN, CDR2 SYDVKM. V lost 6 bases and J lost 9, with 33 bases in between. CDR3 bases: TGTGCCAGCAGCGTTGATATCCTCAGGAATCCTGGTTATTTGGGTGAGCAGTTCTTC. Its protein is CASSVDILRNPGYLGEQFF.

The chain couples TRBV12-3 or TRBV12-4 to TRBJ2-3; no firm D call. The CDR3 loop spans 14 amino acids. V lost 2 bases to trimming and J lost 4 bases, with 10 bases between them. The chain's CDR3 is CASSLIEKSDTQYF. The CDR3 region has the DNA TGTGCCAGCAGTTTAATAGAAAAGTCAGATACGCAGTATTTT.

J is TRBJ2-3 and V is TRBV20-1, with a weak D call TRBD2 (6 bases). The CDR3 loop spans 15 amino acids. Trimming shortened V by 5 bases and J by 3 bases, and 18 bases separated the two germline ends. The germline CDR1 and CDR2 sequences are DFQATT and SNEGSKA (reference sequence). CDR3 protein: CSASPADYDTDTQYF. The CDR3 DNA sequence: TGCAGTGCTTCTCCTGCGGACTACGATACAGATACGCAGTATTTT.

The gene calls are TRBV5-6 and TRBJ1-1; D unresolved. The CDR3 is 13 residues long. V was cut by 4 bases and J by 0 bases, with 7 bases left in between. Germline assignment: CDR1 SGHDT and CDR2 YYEEEE. CDR3 in DNA: TGTGCCAGCAGCCAATTCATGAACACTGAAGCTTTCTTT. It codes for CASSQFMNTEAFF. Variable domain in full (rest from reference TRBV5-6 and TRBJ1-1): DAGVTQSPTHLIKTRGQQVTLRCSPKSGHDTVSWYQQALGQGPQFIFQYYEEEERQRGNFPDRFSGHQFPNYSSELNVNALLLGDSALYLCASSQFMNTEAFFGQGTRLTVV.

This clonotype was observed a few times. The chain uses TRBV5-6 and TRBJ2-5, with D possibly being TRBD1 or TRBD2 (5 bases each). The germline V gene has CDR1 SGHDT and CDR2 YYEEEE. Trimming pared 4 bases from V and 0 bases from J, leaving 7 bases between. The CDR3 spans 13 residues. Here the CDR3 reads CASSVGHQETQYF. The CDR3 DNA is TGTGCCAGCAGCGTGGGACACCAAGAGACCCAGTACTTC.

V gene TRBV6-2 or TRBV6-3 combines with J gene TRBJ2-7, with 9 bases that match TRBD1. CDR3 length equals 13 residues. The V and J ends lost 6 bases and 4 bases, in that order; junction bases with no gene match: 4. CDR1 and CDR2 (germline): MNHEY, SVGEGT. CDR3 protein: CASSTGGLYEQYF. Written as DNA, the CDR3 is TGTGCCAGCAGCACAGGGGGCTTGTACGAGCAGTACTTC.

There are many counts of this clonotype. The chain links TRBV27 to TRBJ2-3; 11 nucleotides line up with TRBD2. This CDR3 is built from 16 residues. The V segment lost 4 bases and the J segment 2 bases; nucleotides outside the gene matches: 5. From germline, CDR1 is MNHEY and CDR2 SMNVEV (reference sequence). CDR3 amino acids: CASSSQLAGDTDTQYF. CDR3 nucleotides: TGTGCCAGCAGTTCCCAACTAGCGGGGGACACAGATACGCAGTATTTT.

The V and J genes are TRBV20-1 and TRBJ2-7; perhaps TRBD2 as D (6 bases). CDR1 is DFQATT, CDR2 SNEGSKA, per germline (reference sequence). Trimming removed 6 bases at V and 0 bases at J, with 15 bases between. This CDR3 region has 14 residues. Here the CDR3 DNA reads TGCAGTGCAAATGTCCTGGGGGGCTCCTACGAGCAGTACTTC. It translates to CSANVLGGSYEQYF.

The chain links TRBV2 to TRBJ2-2; D is ambiguous. Germline CDR1 SNHLY, CDR2 FYNNEI. This CDR3 is built from 15 residues. Between the trimmed V and J ends, which lost 7 bases and 7 bases, there was a span of 19 bases. The CDR3 is CASTLSEGKGGELFF. CDR3 nucleotides: TGTGCCAGCACCCTATCGGAAGGGAAGGGCGGGGAGCTGTTTTTT.

This clonotype was seen a few times. This rearrangement joins TRBV5-8 to TRBJ2-1; perhaps TRBD2 as D (5 bases). The CDR3 contains 13 residues. V shed 1 base and J shed 9 bases, with 11 bases lying between them. Germline lookup yields CDR1 SGHTS and CDR2 YDEGEE. The CDR3 DNA is TGTGCCAGCAGCTTGCCGACTGAGGGTGAGCAGTTCTTC. Translation: CASSLPTEGEQFF.